This T cell receptor (beta chain) was captured by sequencing in a study of OX40 agonist ivuxolimab in advanced cancers. A note on the overall study: Ivuxolimab was a fully human IgG2 agonistic monoclonal antibody targeting the costimulatory receptor OX40 (CD134). Intravenous ivuxolimab was administered to patients every 2 weeks at six dose levels: 0.01, 0.1, 0.3, 1.5, 3 and 10 mg/kg. Prior anti-PD-1, anti-PD-L1 or anti-CTLA-4 therapy was permitted, and about two fifths of dose-escalation patients had received checkpoint inhibitors. The purpose of peripheral TCRbeta sequencing was to test whether ivuxolimab changed TCR sequence diversity and led to clonal T-cell expansion. Among the approximately 54 dose-escalation patients, around 19 had hepatocellular carcinoma, approximately 15 melanoma, 9 renal cell carcinoma and 9 head and neck cancer. The dose-escalation cohort was about 87% male with a mean age of approximately 60 years, ranging from roughly 20 to 80. The paper describes the monotherapy dose-escalation part (N = 52 patients) of the phase I trial of ivuxolimab. Partial responses occurred in three dose-escalation patients, of whom one had hepatocellular carcinoma and two had cutaneous melanoma. The research as a whole found: Low levels of normalized T-cell clonal expansion were also seen in some patients who did not respond. After ivuxolimab, expanded clones were on average more numerous among CD8+ T cells than among CD4+ T cells. The antigen specificity of the clonally expanded peripheral T cells was not determined. In the 0.1-3.0 mg/kg groups, partial responders had among the lowest normalized peripheral clonal expansion, particularly in CD8+ T cells. At doses of 0.1 to 3.0 mg/kg, clonal expansion of both CD4+ and CD8+ blood T cells was observed from baseline to week 6.

V sheds 2 bases and J sheds 1 base, leaving 9 bases between their ends. Counted from cysteine to phenylalanine, this CDR3 has 15 amino acids. The kept DNA is CDR3 alone, 45 bases in frame from the first base. For CDR1 and CDR2, the germline V gene (reference sequence) lists SGHNT and YYREEE. About this clone itself: This receptor's antigen is unknown. No qualities accompany the bases; no much larger clone lies one base away.

Patients with autoimmune disease history or receiving systemic immunosuppression were excluded from the trial. Peripheral blood for TCR sequencing was drawn from every dose cohort at baseline, at cycle 4 day 1 and at cycle 7 day 1. Samples came from an open-label, multicenter, first-in-human phase I dose-escalation trial of ivuxolimab. The trial enrolled adults with locally advanced or metastatic head and neck squamous cell, hepatocellular, melanoma or renal cell carcinoma. Before TCR sequencing, CD4+ T cells and CD8+ T cells were sorted from peripheral blood as separate populations. Genomic DNA was extracted from sorted cells for sequencing of the TCRbeta CDR3 region. TCRbeta CDR3 regions were sequenced using the immunoSEQ Assay. TCRdb took over this immuneACCESS table, retaining in-frame rearrangements with V and J assigned. Such tables are incomplete; in checked studies, under half of the missing clones stem from an unresolved V gene, and the remainder is unexplained. The sample contains fewer than 100,000 clones, 85% to 90% of them found a single time. Together, the top ten hold over 10% of the sample.

This specimen was CD4+ or CD8+ T cells sorted from blood, taken in a trial of the OX40 agonist ivuxolimab. The chain is made from TRBV5-4 and TRBJ2-2, with the D gene call left open. This receptor was obtained from an adult with an advanced solid tumor such as melanoma, head and neck, liver or kidney cancer. The CDR3 region reads CASSFDSGNTGELFF. The base sequence is TGTGCCAGCAGCTTTGACTCAGGGAACACCGGGGAGCTGTTTTTT.